The T cell receptor beta chain under discussion was sequenced for a study of CD8 T cells in ankylosing spondylitis. Notes on the study in general: Certain motif variants had earlier been reported in reactive arthritis synovial fluid and blood. Disease-linked clones had a CD8+ phenotype and relatively low frequency in peripheral blood. Several highly homologous variants formed a TCR beta motif that appeared characteristic of ankylosing spondylitis blood. Enrichment of disease-linked clones was reportedly significant in matched ankylosing spondylitis synovial fluid.

Concerning this clonotype itself: Its antigen is currently unknown.

There are 16 residues in the CDR3. The trim removed 0 bases at V and 2 bases at J, leaving 9 bases unmatched. The V gene's germline CDR1 is DFQATT and CDR2 SNEGSKA (reference sequence). Researchers built TCR beta libraries using quantitative 5'-RACE with molecular barcodes. TCRdb independently ran MiXCR on the 5' RACE reads; one entry per CDR3 protein. Of fewer than 500,000 distinct CDR3 sequences in the sample, 25% to 30% are singletons; the top ten hold about 0.9%. Sequenced sample: blood, either unsorted or a sorted T cell fraction (not recorded which). V and J are TRBV20-1 and TRBJ2-7, with TRBD2 identical over 8 bases. The clonotype was recovered from a male donor with ankylosing spondylitis. CDR3 protein: CSARDFRAGDPYEQYF. CDR3 DNA sequence: TGCAGTGCTAGAGATTTTCGAGCGGGAGACCCCTACGAGCAGTACTTC.